One and the same sample provided the 9 T cell receptor beta chains below, sequenced in a study of CD8+CD57+ T cells in acquired aplastic anemia. CD8+CD57+ cell expansion had been shown by flow cytometry in patients chosen for sequencing. Profiling of TCR beta VDJ combinations and CDR3 sequences used genomic DNA as template. A single record per CDR3 protein comes from TCRdb applying MiXCR to the reads. The repertoire has around 500,000 distinct CDR3 sequences, around a third of them found once; the top ten carry under 0.95%. The sequencing input was sorted CD4+, CD8+, or CD8+CD57+ T cells (not recorded which) from PBMCs. The receptors come from a human donor with aplastic anemia.

Remarks on this clonotype: With a much larger clone just one base away, this may be a read error. CDR3 in amino acids: CASSFSGTDPYEQYF. DNA of the CDR3: TGTGCCAGCAGCTTTTCCGGGACGGATCCCTACGAGCAGTACTTC. J is TRBJ2-7 and V is TRBV7-2; D might be TRBD1 or TRBD2, each matching 5 bases. Germline V CDR1 and CDR2: SGHTA, FQGNSA. Trimming cost V 3 bases and J 2 bases, with 14 bases left between them. The CDR3 has 15 amino acids.

This sequence joins TRBV6-1 and TRBJ2-7; D might be TRBD1 or TRBD2, each matching 6 bases. In germline, CDR1 is MNHNS, CDR2 SASEGT. The CDR3 is 14 amino acids. Trimming took 6 bases from V and 1 from J, leaving 13 bases between them. CDR3 loop: CASRDRRGSYEQYF. The CDR3 region has the DNA TGTGCCAGCAGAGACAGGAGGGGATCCTACGAGCAGTACTTC.

Ten or more counts support this clonotype. The CDR3 loop is CASSIGDRGRHEQYF. In DNA form, the CDR3 reads TGTGCCAGTAGTATTGGGGACAGGGGTAGGCACGAGCAGTACTTC. The J gene is TRBJ2-7, the V gene TRBV19; TRBD1 matches at 10 bases. Unmatched junction bases numbered 7, after V lost 3 bases and J lost 5 bases. Germline CDR1 and CDR2: LNHDA and SQIVND (reference sequence). CDR3 length equals 15 residues.

The chain is built from TRBV27 and TRBJ1-2, with D possibly being TRBD1 (5 bases). V was pared by 4 bases and J by 6 bases, with 18 bases between. Germline V CDR1 and CDR2: MNHEY, SMNVEV (reference sequence). CDR3 length: 15 amino acids. CDR3 DNA: TGTGCCAGCAGTTACAGGTTCAGAATAGGCCATGGCTACACCTTC. Protein: CASSYRFRIGHGYTF.

This clonotype was recorded once. Given a much more abundant clone one base away, this may be a read error. The gene calls are TRBV9 and TRBJ1-2; a possible D gene is TRBD1 (5 bases). Per germline, CDR1 SGDLS and CDR2 YYNGEE. With 3 bases removed from V and 3 bases from J, the gap between germline ends came to 12 bases. This CDR3 has 14 residues. The CDR3 nucleotides are TGTGCCAGCAGCGAAGAGGGGCAGGACTATGGCTACACCTTC. It specifies CASSEEGQDYGYTF.

The chain has TRBV5-1 and TRBJ1-3; D unresolved. This CDR3 is 13 amino acids long. V shed 2 bases and J shed 10 bases, with 13 bases lying between them. Germline CDR1 and CDR2: SGHRS and YFSETQ. CDR3 DNA: TGCGCCAGCAGCTTAGATCGCCACCGGACCATATATTTT. Translation: CASSLDRHRTIYF.

The chain recombines TRBV2 with TRBJ1-1, with D perhaps matching TRBD1 (6 bases). The CDR3 runs 15 residues. Deletions cut 4 bases from V and 1 base from J, with 13 bases between. Germline V gene sequence: CDR1 SNHLY, CDR2 FYNNEI. This CDR3 is CASSVNGGANTEAFF. CDR3 coding DNA: TGTGCCAGCAGTGTTAACGGGGGGGCGAACACTGAAGCTTTCTTT.

The J gene is TRBJ2-5, the V gene TRBV15; TRBD1 aligns across 9 bases. The germline CDR1 and CDR2 sequences are LNHNV and YYDKDF (reference sequence). The CDR3 extends over 16 amino acids. The ends lost 3 bases at V and 4 bases at J; junction bases unmatched: 9. The CDR3, as DNA: TGTGCCACCAGCAGTCCCCCGGGACAGGGACGAGAGACCCAGTACTTC. This translates into CATSSPPGQGRETQYF.

The sample holds many counts of this clonotype. The CDR3 sequence: CASSRGADQPQHF. CDR3 sequence (DNA): TGTGCCAGCAGCCGGGGGGCGGATCAGCCCCAGCATTTT. This rearrangement joins TRBV14 to TRBJ1-5, with D tentatively TRBD1 (6 bases). This CDR3 is 13 amino acids long. V was pared by 4 bases and J by 5 bases, with 9 bases between. Per germline, CDR1 SGHDN and CDR2 FVKESK. The full variable domain, completed using reference TRBV14 and TRBJ1-5, is EAGVTQFPSHSVIEKGQTVTLRCDPISGHDNLYWYRRVMGKEIKFLLHFVKESKQDESGMPNNRFLAERTGGTYSTLKVQPAELEDSGVYFCASSRGADQPQHFGDGTRLSIL.